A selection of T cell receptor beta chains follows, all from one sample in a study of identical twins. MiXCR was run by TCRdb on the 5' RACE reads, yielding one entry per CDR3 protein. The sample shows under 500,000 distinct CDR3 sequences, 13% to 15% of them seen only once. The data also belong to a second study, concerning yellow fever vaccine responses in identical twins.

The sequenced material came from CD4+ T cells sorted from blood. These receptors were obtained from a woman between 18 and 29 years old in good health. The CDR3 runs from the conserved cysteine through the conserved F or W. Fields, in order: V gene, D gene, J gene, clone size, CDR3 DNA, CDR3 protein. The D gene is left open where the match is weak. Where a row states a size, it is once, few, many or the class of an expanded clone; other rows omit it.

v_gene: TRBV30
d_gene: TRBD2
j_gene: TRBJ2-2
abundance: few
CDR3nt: TGTGCCTGGGTCACGGGACTAGCGGGAATAATGAGCACCGGGGAGCTGTTTTTT
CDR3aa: CAWVTGLAGIMSTGELFF

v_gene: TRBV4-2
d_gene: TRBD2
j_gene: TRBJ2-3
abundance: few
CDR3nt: TGTGCCAGCAGCCAACCCACGGGACTAGCTGGGACAGATACGCAGTATTTT
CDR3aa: CASSQPTGLAGTDTQYF

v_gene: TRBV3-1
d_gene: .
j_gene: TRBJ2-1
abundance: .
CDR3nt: TGTGCCAGCAGCCAAGGGAGTAGGAATGAGCAGTTCTTC
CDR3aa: CASSQGSRNEQFF

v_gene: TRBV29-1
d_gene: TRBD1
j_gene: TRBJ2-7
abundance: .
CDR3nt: TGCAGCGTTGAAGAGGACGGACAGGGCTCGCCCTACGAGCAGTACTTC
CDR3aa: CSVEEDGQGSPYEQYF

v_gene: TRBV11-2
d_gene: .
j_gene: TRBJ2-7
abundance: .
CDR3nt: TGTGCCAGCAGCCCCTGGACAGTTAGCTCCTACGAGCAGTACTTC
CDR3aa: CASSPWTVSSYEQYF

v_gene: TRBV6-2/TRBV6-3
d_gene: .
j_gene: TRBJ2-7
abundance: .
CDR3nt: TGTGCCAGCAGTTATACAGCTTACTACGAGCAGTACTTC
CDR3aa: CASSYTAYYEQYF

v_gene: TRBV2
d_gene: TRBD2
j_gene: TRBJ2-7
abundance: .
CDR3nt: TGTGCCAGCAGACTGGCGGGGGGGGGAGAGCAGTACTTC
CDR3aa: CASRLAGGGEQYF

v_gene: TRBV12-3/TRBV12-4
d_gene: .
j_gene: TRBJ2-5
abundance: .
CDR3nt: TGTGCCAGCAGTCAGGAAGGAATACAAGAGACCCAGTACTTC
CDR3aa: CASSQEGIQETQYF

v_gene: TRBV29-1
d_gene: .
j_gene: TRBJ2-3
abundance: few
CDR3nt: TGCAGCGTTGAATTGGTTGGGGGAACGTTCACAGATACGCAGTATTTT
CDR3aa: CSVELVGGTFTDTQYF

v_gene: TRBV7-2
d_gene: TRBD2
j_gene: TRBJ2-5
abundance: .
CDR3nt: TGTGCCAGCAGCGCGACTAGCGGATACCAAGAGACCCAGTACTTC
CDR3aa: CASSATSGYQETQYF

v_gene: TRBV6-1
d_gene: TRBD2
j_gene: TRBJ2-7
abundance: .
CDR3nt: TGTGCCAGCAGTCCCGGGGGGGCAGGGAACGAGCAGTACTTC
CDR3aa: CASSPGGAGNEQYF

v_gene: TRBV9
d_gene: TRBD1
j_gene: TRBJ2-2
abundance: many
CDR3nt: TGTGCCAGCAGCGTGGGACAGGGTGGAGACACCGGGGAGCTGTTTTTT
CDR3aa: CASSVGQGGDTGELFF

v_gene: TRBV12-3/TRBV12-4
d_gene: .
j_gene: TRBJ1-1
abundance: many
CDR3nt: TGTGCCAGCACCCTCAGGGGCCAGAACACTGAAGCTTTCTTT
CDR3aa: CASTLRGQNTEAFF

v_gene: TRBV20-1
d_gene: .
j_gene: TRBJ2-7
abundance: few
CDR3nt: TGCAGTGCTAGTGAACAGGGTTACGAGCAGTACTTC
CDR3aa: CSASEQGYEQYF

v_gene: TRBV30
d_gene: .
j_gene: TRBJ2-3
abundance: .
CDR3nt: TGTGCCTGGAGTGTAAGGGGCCAGCCCCGGGGCAGGAAGTATTTT
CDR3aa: CAWSVRGQPRGRKYF

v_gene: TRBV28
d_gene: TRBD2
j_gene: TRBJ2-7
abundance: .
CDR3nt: TGTGCCAGCGAATCCCCTAGCGGGGGTTCCTACGAGCAGTACTTC
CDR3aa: CASESPSGGSYEQYF

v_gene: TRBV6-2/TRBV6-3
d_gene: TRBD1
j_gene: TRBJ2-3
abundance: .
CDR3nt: TGTGCCAGCAGCCCCCGGGACAGGGCAGCAGATACGCAGTATTTT
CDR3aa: CASSPRDRAADTQYF

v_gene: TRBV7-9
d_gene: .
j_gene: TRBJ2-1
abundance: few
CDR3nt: TGTGCCAGCAGCTTAGTAGGCAGGGGGGATGAGCAGTTCTTC
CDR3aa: CASSLVGRGDEQFF

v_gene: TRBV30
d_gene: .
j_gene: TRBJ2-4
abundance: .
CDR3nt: TGTGCCTGGAGTGTCGACATTGCTAAAAACATTCAGTACTTC
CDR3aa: CAWSVDIAKNIQYF

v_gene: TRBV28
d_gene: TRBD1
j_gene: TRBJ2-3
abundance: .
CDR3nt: TGTGCCAGCAGTCTCGACAGGGGGCAAGGAACAGATACGCAGTATTTT
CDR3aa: CASSLDRGQGTDTQYF

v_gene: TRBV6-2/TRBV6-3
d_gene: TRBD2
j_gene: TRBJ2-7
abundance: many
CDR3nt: TGTGCCAGCAGTTTCTCGGCTAGCGGGGGGTACGAGCAGTACTTC
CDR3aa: CASSFSASGGYEQYF

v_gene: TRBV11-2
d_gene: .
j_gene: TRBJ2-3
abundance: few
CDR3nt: TGTGCCAGCACCAACTCCGCCTTTACGGGAGCTGCAGATACGCAGTATTTT
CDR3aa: CASTNSAFTGAADTQYF

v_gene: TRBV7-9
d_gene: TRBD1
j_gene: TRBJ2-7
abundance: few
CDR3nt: TGTGCCAGCAGCCCAACACACGGGGACAGGGCCTACGAGCAGTACTTC
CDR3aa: CASSPTHGDRAYEQYF

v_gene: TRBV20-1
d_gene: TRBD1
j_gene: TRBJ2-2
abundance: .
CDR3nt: TGCAGTGCTGGAGGACAGGGGATCTTCACCGGGGAGCTGTTTTTT
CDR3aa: CSAGGQGIFTGELFF

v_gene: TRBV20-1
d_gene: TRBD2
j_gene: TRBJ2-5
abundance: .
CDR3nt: TGCAGATCAATATCGGCGGGAGTTGAGACCCAGTACTTC
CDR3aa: CRSISAGVETQYF

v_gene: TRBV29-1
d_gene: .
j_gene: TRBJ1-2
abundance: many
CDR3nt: TGCAGCGCTCCCGGACAGACTCCAGACTATGGCTACACCTTC
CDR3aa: CSAPGQTPDYGYTF

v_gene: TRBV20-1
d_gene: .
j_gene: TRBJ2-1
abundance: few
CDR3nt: TGCAGTGCTAAGCTAGTCTCTGAGCAGTTCTTC
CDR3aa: CSAKLVSEQFF

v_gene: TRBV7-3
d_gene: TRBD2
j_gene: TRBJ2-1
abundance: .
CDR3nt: TGTGCCAGCAGCCAATGGGGACTAGCGGGGGGAAACAATGAGCAGTTCTTC
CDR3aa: CASSQWGLAGGNNEQFF

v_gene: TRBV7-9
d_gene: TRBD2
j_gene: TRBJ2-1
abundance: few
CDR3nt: TGTGCCAGCAGCTTAGAAGCGGGGGGTTCGTTCTTC
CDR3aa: CASSLEAGGSFF

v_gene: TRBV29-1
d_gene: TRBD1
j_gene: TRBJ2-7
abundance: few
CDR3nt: TGCAGCGCGGGACAGGGGGCGTCGTACGAGCAGTACTTC
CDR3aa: CSAGQGASYEQYF

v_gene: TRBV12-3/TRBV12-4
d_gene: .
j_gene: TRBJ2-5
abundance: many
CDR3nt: TGTGCCAGCAGCGCCAATGGGGGGGAGACCCAGTACTTC
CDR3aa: CASSANGGETQYF

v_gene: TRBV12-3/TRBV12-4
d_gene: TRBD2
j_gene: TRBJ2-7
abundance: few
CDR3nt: TGTGCCAGCAGTTCATTAAGCGGGAGGATCTCCGAGCAGTACTTC
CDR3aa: CASSSLSGRISEQYF

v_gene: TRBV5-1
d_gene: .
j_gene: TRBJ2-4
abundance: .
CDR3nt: TGCGCCAGCAGGCTGACTAGTTCGAATAACATTCAGTACTTC
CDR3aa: CASRLTSSNNIQYF

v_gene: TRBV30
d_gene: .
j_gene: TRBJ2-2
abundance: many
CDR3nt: TGTGCCTGGGCCCGGAACACCGGGGAGCTGTTTTTT
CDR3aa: CAWARNTGELFF

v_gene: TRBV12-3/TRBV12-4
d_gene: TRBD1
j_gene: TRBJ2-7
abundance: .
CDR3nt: TGTGCCAGCACAGCCGGGACAGGGCTCTACGAGCAGTACTTC
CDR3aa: CASTAGTGLYEQYF

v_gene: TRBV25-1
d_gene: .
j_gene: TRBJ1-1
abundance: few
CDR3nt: TGTGCCAGCCTTCCCCCGAACACTGAAGCTTTCTTT
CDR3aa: CASLPPNTEAFF

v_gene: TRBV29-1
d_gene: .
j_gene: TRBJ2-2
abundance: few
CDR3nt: TGCAGCGTACACTTAATTCCGGGGGTCACCGGGGAGCTGTTTTTT
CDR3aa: CSVHLIPGVTGELFF

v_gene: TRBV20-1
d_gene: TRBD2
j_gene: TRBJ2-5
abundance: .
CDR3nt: TGCAGTGCCCCGCCCCGGCTAGCGGGAGAGACCCAGTACTTC
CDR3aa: CSAPPRLAGETQYF

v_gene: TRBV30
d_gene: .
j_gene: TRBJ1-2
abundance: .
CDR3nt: TGTGCCTGGAGCCAACAACAAGTCGGCTATGGCTACACCTTC
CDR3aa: CAWSQQQVGYGYTF

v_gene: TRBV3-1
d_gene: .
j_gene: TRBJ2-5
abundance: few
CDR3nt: TGTGCCAGCAGCCAAGGACAGGATGAGACCCAGTACTTC
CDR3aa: CASSQGQDETQYF

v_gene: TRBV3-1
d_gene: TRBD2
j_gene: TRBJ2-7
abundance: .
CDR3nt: TGTGCCAGCAGCAGACAGAAGGGGACTAGCGGGGCCGGTGAGCAGTACTTC
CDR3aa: CASSRQKGTSGAGEQYF

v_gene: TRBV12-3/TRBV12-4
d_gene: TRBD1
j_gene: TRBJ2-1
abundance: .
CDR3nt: TGTGCCAGCAGTTCTAAGGACAGGGACAATGAGCAGTTCTTC
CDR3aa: CASSSKDRDNEQFF

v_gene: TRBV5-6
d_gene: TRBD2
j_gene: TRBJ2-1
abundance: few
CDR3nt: TGTGCCAGCAGCTTTCGGACTAGCTTCTACAATGAGCAGTTCTTC
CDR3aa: CASSFRTSFYNEQFF

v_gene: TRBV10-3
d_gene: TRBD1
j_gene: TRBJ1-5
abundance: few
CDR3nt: TGTGCCATCAGTGAGGGACAGGGGGCCTATCAGCCCCAGCATTTT
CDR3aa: CAISEGQGAYQPQHF

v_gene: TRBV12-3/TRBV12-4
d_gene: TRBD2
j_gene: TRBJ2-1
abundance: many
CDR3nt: TGTGCCAGCAGTTTGCTTCTAGCGGGCAATGAGCAGTTCTTC
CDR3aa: CASSLLLAGNEQFF

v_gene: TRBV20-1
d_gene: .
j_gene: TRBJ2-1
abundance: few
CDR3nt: TGCAGTGCTCATAGGGGTCTAGACTCCTACAATGAGCAGTTCTTC
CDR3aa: CSAHRGLDSYNEQFF

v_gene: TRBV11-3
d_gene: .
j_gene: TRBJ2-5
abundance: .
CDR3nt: TGTGCCAGCAGCTCCCCGGTGGGGGACCAAGAGACCCAGTACTTC
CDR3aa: CASSSPVGDQETQYF

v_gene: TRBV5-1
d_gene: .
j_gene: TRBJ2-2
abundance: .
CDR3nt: TGCGCCTGCAGCTTGGATCAAGGCGGGGTTAACACCGGGGAGCTGTTTTTT
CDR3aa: CACSLDQGGVNTGELFF

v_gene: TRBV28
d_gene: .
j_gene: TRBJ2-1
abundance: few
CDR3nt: TGTGCCAGCAGCATCTCTAGAGAGCAGTTCTTC
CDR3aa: CASSISREQFF

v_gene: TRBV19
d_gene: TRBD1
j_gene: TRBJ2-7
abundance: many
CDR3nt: TGTGCCAGTAGAGGTGTGACAGGGGGCCTGTACGAGCAGTACTTC
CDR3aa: CASRGVTGGLYEQYF

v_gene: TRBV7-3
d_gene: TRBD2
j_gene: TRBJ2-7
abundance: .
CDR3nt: TGTGCCAGCAGCCTGGGGCGGGGGGAAAACGAGCAGTACTTC
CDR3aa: CASSLGRGENEQYF

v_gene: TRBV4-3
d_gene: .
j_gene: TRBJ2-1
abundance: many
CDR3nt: TGCGCCAGCAGCCAAGATCTACGGACTTACTCCTACAATGAGCAGTTCTTC
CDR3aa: CASSQDLRTYSYNEQFF

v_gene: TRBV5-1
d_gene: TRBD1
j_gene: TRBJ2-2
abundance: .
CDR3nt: TGCGCCAGCAGCTTACGGACAGGGAAAACCGGGGAGCTGTTTTTT
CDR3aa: CASSLRTGKTGELFF

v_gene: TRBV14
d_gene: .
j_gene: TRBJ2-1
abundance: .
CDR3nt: TGTGCCAGCAGCCAAGTATCCGGCAATGAGCAGTTCTTC
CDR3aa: CASSQVSGNEQFF

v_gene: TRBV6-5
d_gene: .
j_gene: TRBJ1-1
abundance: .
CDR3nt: TGTGCCAGCAGTCACATCAGGGAGAACACTGAAGCTTTCTTT
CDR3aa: CASSHIRENTEAFF

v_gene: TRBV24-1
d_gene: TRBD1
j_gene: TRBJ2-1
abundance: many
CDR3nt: TGTGCCACCAGTGGGGAACCCGGGACAGGGCCTAGTGAGCAGTTCTTC
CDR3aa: CATSGEPGTGPSEQFF

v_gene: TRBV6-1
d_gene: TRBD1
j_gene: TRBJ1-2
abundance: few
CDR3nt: TGTGCCAGCAGCCTGAACCGGGACAGGGGGTTTCTTAACTATGGCTACACCTTC
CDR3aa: CASSLNRDRGFLNYGYTF